The entry below describes one T cell receptor beta chain. Its antigen is undetermined. The data belong to a study of human thymus T cells. Study observations and caveats: Usage of V and J genes appeared biased in thymic and blood repertoires. Thymic repertoires of unrelated individuals were reported in related research to overlap highly.

During corrective heart surgery, resections were taken, and the thymus tissue came from them. Serving as donors were healthy Finnish infants, each of whom was having open corrective surgery for congenital heart defects. Generated by immunoSEQ multiplex PCR, the TCRdb table keeps only in-frame clones and is missing some. The sample has around 130,000 clones, around 94% seen once. CDR1 is SGHKS and CDR2 is YYEKEE in the germline V gene (reference sequence). The V end was cut by 0 bases, the J end by 2 bases, with 14 bases between. The length of the CDR3 is 16 residues. The sequence derives from a boy in the first two years of life with a congenital heart defect but otherwise immunologically healthy. The chain combines TRBV5-5 with TRBJ2-5, with D unclear. Sequencing was carried out using thymus tissue. CDR3 loop: CASSLVIMLPQETQYF. CDR3 bases: TGTGCCAGCAGCTTGGTGATAATGCTTCCGCAAGAGACCCAGTACTTC.